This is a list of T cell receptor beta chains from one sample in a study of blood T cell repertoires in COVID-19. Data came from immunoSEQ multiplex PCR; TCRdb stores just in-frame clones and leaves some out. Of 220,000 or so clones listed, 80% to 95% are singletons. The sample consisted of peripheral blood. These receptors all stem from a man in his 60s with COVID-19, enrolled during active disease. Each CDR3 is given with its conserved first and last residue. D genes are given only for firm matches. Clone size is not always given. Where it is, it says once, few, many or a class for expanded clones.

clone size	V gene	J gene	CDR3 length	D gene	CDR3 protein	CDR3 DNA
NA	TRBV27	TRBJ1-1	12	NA	CASSYPGAEAFF	TGTGCCAGCAGTTATCCGGGGGCTGAAGCTTTCTTT
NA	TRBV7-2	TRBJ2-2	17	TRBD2	CASSLAPLAANTGELFF	TGTGCCAGCAGCTTAGCCCCTCTAGCGGCGAACACCGGGGAGCTGTTTTTT
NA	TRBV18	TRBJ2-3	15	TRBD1	CASSPNRGPTDTQYF	TGTGCCAGCTCACCAAACAGGGGGCCCACAGATACGCAGTATTTT
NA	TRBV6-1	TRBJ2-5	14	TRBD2	CASSERASGETQYF	TGTGCCAGCAGTGAACGGGCTAGCGGAGAGACCCAGTACTTC
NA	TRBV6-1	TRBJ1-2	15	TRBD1	CASSEWGQGVYGYTF	TGTGCCAGCAGTGAATGGGGACAGGGGGTCTATGGCTACACCTTC
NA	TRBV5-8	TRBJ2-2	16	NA	CASSLGRLANTGELFF	TGTGCCAGCAGCTTAGGGCGACTAGCGAACACCGGGGAGCTGTTTTTT
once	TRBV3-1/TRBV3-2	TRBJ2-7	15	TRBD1	CASSPRGTGGYEQYF	TGTGCCAGCAGCCCTCGGGGGACAGGGGGCTACGAGCAGTACTTC
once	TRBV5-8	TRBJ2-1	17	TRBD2	CASSFVLVAGYSDEQFF	TGTGCCAGCAGCTTCGTGTTGGTAGCGGGATACTCAGATGAGCAGTTCTTC
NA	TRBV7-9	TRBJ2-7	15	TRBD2	CASSPALAGNGEQYF	TGTGCCAGCAGCCCCGCCCTAGCGGGAAATGGGGAGCAGTACTTC
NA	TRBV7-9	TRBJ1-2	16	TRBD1	CASSRTGGRLNYGYTF	TGTGCCAGCAGCAGGACAGGGGGCCGTCTTAACTATGGCTACACCTTC
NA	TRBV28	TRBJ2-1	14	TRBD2	CASTPPGLANEQFF	TGTGCCAGCACCCCACCCGGACTAGCCAATGAGCAGTTCTTC
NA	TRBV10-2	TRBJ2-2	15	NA	CASRKDRSKTGELFF	TGCGCCAGCAGAAAAGACAGGAGTAAGACCGGGGAGCTGTTTTTT
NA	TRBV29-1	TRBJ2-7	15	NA	CSVEDRFGTEYEQYF	TGCAGCGTTGAAGATCGATTTGGCACAGAGTACGAGCAGTACTTC
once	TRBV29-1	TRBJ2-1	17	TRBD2	CSANGLAGGGSYNEQFF	TGCAGCGCAAACGGGCTAGCGGGGGGCGGGTCCTACAATGAGCAGTTCTTC
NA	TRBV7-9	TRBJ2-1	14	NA	CASSQTLQGDEQFF	TGTGCCAGCAGCCAGACCCTCCAGGGCGATGAGCAGTTCTTC
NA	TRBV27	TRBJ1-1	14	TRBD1	CASSRQGRYTEAFF	TGTGCCAGCAGCCGACAGGGTCGGTACACTGAAGCTTTCTTT
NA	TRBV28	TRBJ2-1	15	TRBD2	CASSLSGRANNEQFF	TGTGCCAGCAGCCTTAGCGGGAGAGCAAACAATGAGCAGTTCTTC
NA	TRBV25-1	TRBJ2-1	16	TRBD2	CASSDTSGKAYNEQFF	TGTGCCAGCAGTGATACTAGCGGAAAGGCCTACAATGAGCAGTTCTTC
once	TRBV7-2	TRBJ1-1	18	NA	CASSLRWVGRGENTEAFF	TGTGCCAGCAGCTTAAGGTGGGTTGGACGGGGAGAGAACACTGAAGCTTTCTTT
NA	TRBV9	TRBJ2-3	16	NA	CASSGIRGANTDTQYF	TGTGCCAGCAGCGGCATCAGGGGCGCGAACACAGATACGCAGTATTTT
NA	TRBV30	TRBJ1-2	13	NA	CAWTAQGYYGYTF	TGTGCCTGGACGGCCCAGGGATACTATGGCTACACCTTC
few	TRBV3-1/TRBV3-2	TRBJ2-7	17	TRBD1	CASSQGTGEARPYEQYF	TGTGCCAGCAGCCAAGGGACAGGGGAAGCTAGGCCCTACGAGCAGTACTTC
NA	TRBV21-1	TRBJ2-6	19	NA	CASRRRTGQGDSGANVLTF	TGTGCCAGCAGACGCAGAACAGGGCAGGGCGATTCAGGGGCCAACGTCCTGACTTTC